This T cell receptor (beta chain) was captured in a study of graft-versus-host responses after intestinal transplantation. The protocol was immunoSEQ multiplex PCR, while the TCRdb copy is restricted to in-frame clones and leaves out a portion. The sample gives some 90,000 clones, 75% to 95% of which show up once; approximately 6% is in the top ten. The CDR3 contains 16 residues. The germline CDR1 and CDR2 sequences are SGDLS and YYNGEE. With V trimmed by 1 base and J by 0 bases, 6 bases remained unmatched. A word on this clone: Its antigen is unidentified.

The specimen comprised unstimulated CD8+ T cells sorted from spleen or lymph node cells, sampled before intestinal transplant. The sequence was obtained from a human donor who received an intestinal transplant. The V and J genes are TRBV9 and TRBJ2-5; TRBD2 aligns across 7 bases. In DNA form, the CDR3 reads TGTGCCAGCAGCGTAAGCGGGGCGGTGTACCAAGAGACCCAGTACTTC. Protein: CASSVSGAVYQETQYF. Supplemented by reference TRBV9 and TRBJ2-5, the full variable domain reads DSGVTQTPKHLITATGQRVTLRCSPRSGDLSVYWYQQSLDQGLQFLIQYYNGEERAKGNILERFSAQQFPDLHSELNLSSLELGDSALYFCASSVSGAVYQETQYFGPGTRLLVL.